These 4 T cell receptor beta chains share one sample of origin, sequenced in a study of spatial heterogeneity in lung cancer. General study findings and limits: In tumors, expanded intratumoral alpha and beta TCR counts tracked mutation counts.

TCRdb reanalysed the 5' RACE reads using MiXCR and keeps one entry per CDR3 protein. Among more than 20,000 distinct CDR3 sequences listed, 2.5% to 3% were seen once. Time point in this sample: sample taken at primary tumor resection. No antigen has been assigned to these receptors. The sequenced sample was lung tumor tissue, obtained at surgery. These receptors were taken from a male donor with early-stage non-small cell lung cancer.

There are a few counts of this clonotype. This chain uses TRBV18 with TRBJ1-1, with D unresolved. Trimming shortened V by 3 bases and J by 0 bases, and 11 bases separated the two germline ends. This CDR3 contains 15 residues. The V gene's germline CDR1 is KGHSH and CDR2 LQKENI. CDR3 DNA: TGTGCCAGCTCACCCATAACAGAGCTGAACACTGAAGCTTTCTTT. Translating it yields CASSPITELNTEAFF.

This clonotype was detected ten times or more. The chain employs TRBV29-1 and TRBJ2-3; D is perhaps TRBD2 (6 bases). V dropped 7 bases and J dropped 0 bases, with 14 bases sitting between them. This CDR3 has 14 amino acids. Looked up from germline, CDR1 is SQVTM and CDR2 is ANQGSEA. The CDR3 nucleotides are TGCAGCGCGACTCCAAGCGGGAGCACAGATACGCAGTATTTT. This codes for CSATPSGSTDTQYF.

In its sample, this clonotype was seen many times. The chain joins TRBV3-1 to TRBJ2-4, with 9 positions matching TRBD2. The CDR3 length is 18 residues. Trimming removed 1 base from V and 0 bases from J; junction bases left unmatched: 7. Germline assignment: CDR1 LGHDT and CDR2 YNNKEL (reference sequence). The CDR3 bases are TGTGCCAGCAGCCAAGGGACTAGCGATGTTCTAGCCAAAAACATTCAGTACTTC. Protein: CASSQGTSDVLAKNIQYF. Using reference TRBV3-1 and TRBJ2-4 for the parts outside the CDR3, the full variable domain is DTAVSQTPKYLVTQMGNDKSIKCEQNLGHDTMYWYKQDSKKFLKIMFSYNNKELIINETVPNRFSPKSPDKAHLNLHINSLELGDSAVYFCASSQGTSDVLAKNIQYFGAGTRLSVL.

This clonotype was recorded at least ten times. The CDR3 DNA sequence: TGTGCCAGCAGCTTTTTGGGTAACATTCAGTACTTC. Amino acid sequence: CASSFLGNIQYF. The chain has TRBV7-2 and TRBJ2-4; no definite D call. This CDR3 comprises 12 residues. CDR1 SGHTA and CDR2 FQGNSA come from the germline V gene. The V end was cut by 3 bases, the J end by 7 bases, with 7 bases between. Full variable domain (rest looked up from reference TRBV7-2 and TRBJ2-4): GAGVSQSPSNKVTEKGKDVELRCDPISGHTALYWYRQSLGQGLEFLIYFQGNSAPDKSGLPSDRFSAERTGGSVSTLTIQRTQQEDSAVYLCASSFLGNIQYFGAGTRLSVL.